A single T cell receptor (beta chain) is shown here with its context. CDR3 length: 14 amino acids. V shed 5 bases, J shed 4 bases, and the junction held 3 bases outside the gene matches. Germline V gene sequence: CDR1 SGHTA, CDR2 FQGNSA. Per the authors' pipeline: Estimated nucleated cell counts came from reference gene primer amplification. Assay: immunoSEQ multiplex PCR; the TCRdb copy retains only in-frame clones and omits some. The DNA gave D and trimming, while V, J and clone size come from that table. The repertoire holds about 260,000 clones, with roughly 90% as singletons. The data derive from a study of blood T cell repertoires in COVID-19. In the study overall: Acute and convalescent COVID-19 specimens originated in the United States, Italy and Spain. PBMCs, B-cell-depleted T cells, or T cells were the source of the cDNA or gDNA that made up the material.

The specimen sequenced was peripheral blood. The chain employs TRBV7-2 and TRBJ1-5, with 9 bases fitting TRBD1. The source is a man aged 30 to 45 with active or convalescent COVID-19. The CDR3 DNA is TGTGCCAGCAGCCCAGGGACAGGGAATCAGCCCCAGCATTTT. It yields the protein CASSPGTGNQPQHF.